These T cell receptor beta chains were read from a single sample in a study of blood T cells in healthy people across ages. TCRdb redid the calling of the 5' RACE reads with MiXCR, one entry per CDR3 protein. This table has about 800,000 distinct CDR3 sequences, 25% appearing once. This sample also appeared in a second study, on T cells of mothers and their children.

Sequencing was done on a sample of blood. These receptors were obtained from a boy younger than 18 in good health. CDR3s include the opening cysteine and the closing phenylalanine or tryptophan. The order of the fields is clone size, V gene, J gene, D gene, CDR3 DNA, CDR3 protein. A D gene is named only where the DNA matches it firmly. The size field is filled for only some rows; it gives once, few, many or a size class.

-,TRBV7-9,TRBJ1-1,-,TGTGCCAGCAGCTATTCACCAAAGAACACTGAAGCTTTCTTT,CASSYSPKNTEAFF
-,TRBV2,TRBJ1-5,-,TGTGCCAGCAGTGAAACAGACTTTAGCAATCAGCCCCAGCATTTT,CASSETDFSNQPQHF
-,TRBV29-1,TRBJ2-4,-,TGCAGCGTTGAAGATCCCGGAGCCAAAAACATTCAGTACTTC,CSVEDPGAKNIQYF
-,TRBV27,TRBJ2-1,-,TGTGCCAGCAGACCCGAAATTGGCTACAATGAGCAGTTCTTC,CASRPEIGYNEQFF
-,TRBV5-1,TRBJ1-2,TRBD1,TGCGCCAGCAGCAGAGGGACAGGGGAATTACGGGGCTACACCTTC,CASSRGTGELRGYTF
-,TRBV4-3,TRBJ2-7,-,TGCGCCAGCAGCCAGGACAACCTGGGCGAGCAGTACTTC,CASSQDNLGEQYF
-,TRBV4-1,TRBJ2-5,-,TGCGCCAGCAGCCAAGAAGATAGTCCATGGGCCCAAGAGACCCAGTACTTC,CASSQEDSPWAQETQYF
-,TRBV7-9,TRBJ2-5,-,TGTGCCAGCAGCTCCATCAGTCGGCACCAAGAGACCCAGTACTTC,CASSSISRHQETQYF
few,TRBV14,TRBJ2-6,-,TGTGCCAGCAGCCTATTGGGGAACTCTGGGGCCAACGTCCTGACTTTC,CASSLLGNSGANVLTF
once,TRBV7-2,TRBJ2-7,TRBD2,TGTGCCAGCAGCCCCTTGAGAGGCGGGGGGGCCCCCTACGAGCAGTACTTC,CASSPLRGGGAPYEQYF
few,TRBV28,TRBJ1-5,-,TGTGCCAGCAGACAGGGATTTGAGGTTCAGCCCCAGCATTTT,CASRQGFEVQPQHF
-,TRBV27,TRBJ2-1,-,TGTGCCAGCAGTGACTCGGAGGGGCGCAATGAGCAGTTCTTC,CASSDSEGRNEQFF
few,TRBV20-1,TRBJ2-1,-,TGCAGTGCTAGGGGACAGCGGGGCTTTTACAATGAGCAGTTCTTC,CSARGQRGFYNEQFF
-,TRBV5-1,TRBJ1-1,TRBD1,TGCGCCAGCAGGACTCTGTCGTCAGGGGGGAACACTGAAGCTTTCTTT,CASRTLSSGGNTEAFF
-,TRBV6-6,TRBJ2-3,-,TGTGCCAGCAGTTCGACAGACACAGATACGCAGTATTTT,CASSSTDTDTQYF
-,TRBV20-1,TRBJ2-7,-,TGCAGTGCTAGACTACGTGGCTCCTACGAGCAGTACTTC,CSARLRGSYEQYF
-,TRBV6-1,TRBJ1-1,TRBD1,TGTGCCAGCAGTCGGGGGGACAGGGGGCGACCCACTGAAGCTTTCTTT,CASSRGDRGRPTEAFF
many,TRBV20-1,TRBJ2-1,-,TGCAGTGCGAACAGAAACAATGAGCAGTTCTTC,CSANRNNEQFF
few,TRBV28,TRBJ1-5,-,TGTGCCAGCACCTCAGCCACCCCAAGGGCGTACAATCAGCCCCAGCATTTT,CASTSATPRAYNQPQHF
few,TRBV20-1,TRBJ2-7,TRBD1,TGCAGTGCTATCCGACAGGGGATCCACGAGCAGTACTTC,CSAIRQGIHEQYF
-,TRBV6-5,TRBJ2-7,-,TGTGCCAGCAGTTACTCGCAGTACTACGAGCAGTACTTC,CASSYSQYYEQYF
few,TRBV29-1,TRBJ2-4,TRBD1,TGCAGCGTCTGGGACAGGGGGCGTCGGGCCAAAAACATTCAGTACTTC,CSVWDRGRRAKNIQYF
few,TRBV21-1,TRBJ1-6,-,TGTGCCAGCAGCAAATCGGACAGGGGCCGTAATTCACCCCTCCACTTT,CASSKSDRGRNSPLHF
-,TRBV7-6,TRBJ2-2,TRBD2,TGTGCCAGCAGCTTCTTGGGGGGGGCCGGGGAGCTGTTTTTT,CASSFLGGAGELFF
few,TRBV28,TRBJ1-2,TRBD1,TGTGCCAGCAGTTTCCGGGACAGGGCTTCCTATGGCTACACCTTC,CASSFRDRASYGYTF
-,TRBV27,TRBJ2-2,-,TGTGCCAGCAGTTTTCACACCGGGGAGCTGTTTTTT,CASSFHTGELFF
-,TRBV4-2,TRBJ2-7,TRBD2,TGTGCCAGCAGCCAAGGGGCTAGCGGGAGGGCCTACGAGCAGTACTTC,CASSQGASGRAYEQYF
once,TRBV6-1,TRBJ1-4,TRBD1,TGTGACAGCAGTGAAGCCGTGGGACAGGGGAATGAAAAACTGTTTTTT,CDSSEAVGQGNEKLFF
-,TRBV7-9,TRBJ2-1,TRBD2,TGTGCCAGCAGTTCGATGACTAGCGGGTACAATGAGCAGTTCTTC,CASSSMTSGYNEQFF
-,TRBV20-1,TRBJ2-7,TRBD2,TGCAGTGCTAGAGGCGGGAGGACTAGCATCGAGCAGTACTTC,CSARGGRTSIEQYF
many,TRBV6-2/TRBV6-3,TRBJ2-7,-,TGTGCCAGCAGTTACAACGGCTACGAGCAGTACTTC,CASSYNGYEQYF
few,TRBV11-2,TRBJ1-5,-,TGTGCCAGCAGCTTAGGCCACGATAGCAATCAGCCCCAGCATTTT,CASSLGHDSNQPQHF
-,TRBV7-2,TRBJ2-7,-,TGTGCCAGCAGTCGAGTAGACGTAAGTCCCTCCTACGAGCAGTACTTC,CASSRVDVSPSYEQYF
few,TRBV24-1,TRBJ2-3,-,TGTGCCACCAGTGACCCTAGGGGGGGAGACACAGATACGCAGTATTTT,CATSDPRGGDTDTQYF
-,TRBV28,TRBJ2-1,TRBD2,TGTGCCAGCAGTCAGAGTCCTAGCGGGAGCTCCTACAATGAGCAGTTCTTC,CASSQSPSGSSYNEQFF
few,TRBV20-1,TRBJ2-1,TRBD2,TGCAGTGCTAGGTACACTAGCGGGAGGGCCCAGGGGACCTACAATGAGCAGTTCTTC,CSARYTSGRAQGTYNEQFF
-,TRBV20-1,TRBJ1-4,-,TGCAGTGCTAGACCGGGTTGGGATGAAAAACTGTTTTTT,CSARPGWDEKLFF
-,TRBV28,TRBJ2-5,-,TGTGCCAGCAGTTTTAATAATTTTCCGGCGAGAAATCAAGAGACCCAGTACTTC,CASSFNNFPARNQETQYF
few,TRBV20-1,TRBJ2-7,TRBD1,TGCAGTGCTAAACCTAGACAGGGGGCGGAGGTCGAGCAGTACTTC,CSAKPRQGAEVEQYF
-,TRBV15,TRBJ2-1,TRBD2,TGTGCCACCAGCAGACTCCCCGGACTAGCGGGAAGTGAGCAGTTCTTC,CATSRLPGLAGSEQFF
once,TRBV2,TRBJ1-5,TRBD1,TGTGCCAGCAGTGAAGAGCGGACAGGGGCGCAGCCCCAGCATTTT,CASSEERTGAQPQHF
once,TRBV28,TRBJ2-2,-,TGTGCCAGCAGCTCCGCAGGGGCGAACACCGGGGAGCTGTTTTTT,CASSSAGANTGELFF
-,TRBV6-5,TRBJ1-2,-,TGTGCCAGCAGTTACGGCCACCGGGCCATAGTGAACTATGGCTACACCTTC,CASSYGHRAIVNYGYTF
-,TRBV7-2,TRBJ1-2,-,TGTGCCAGCAGCTTAAACCAGGGGCTAAATGGCTACACCTTC,CASSLNQGLNGYTF
few,TRBV14,TRBJ1-1,-,TGTGCCAGCAGCCAAGATCTAAGGAAGGGGAACACTGAAGCTTTCTTT,CASSQDLRKGNTEAFF
few,TRBV20-1,TRBJ2-3,-,TGCAGTGCTAGGGTTATCCCAGATACGCAGTATTTT,CSARVIPDTQYF